The clone carrying this T cell receptor (beta chain) was seen ten or more times. Its specificity is not known. J was trimmed by 3 bases and V by 6 bases; bases with no gene match: 9. The length of the CDR3 is 15 residues. Germline CDR1 SGHRS, CDR2 YFSETQ. TCRdb re-analysed the RACE reads in MiXCR, keeping a single row per CDR3 protein. The sample carries about 260,000 distinct CDR3 sequences, over 8% recorded once. This entry is derived from a study of human T cells and chemical hapten exposure. At the level of the study: Patients additionally received therapeutic doses of diphenylcyclopropenone on the scalp once a week, and this continued throughout the approximately 26-week study. Points from the study as a whole: Among TCRs, those above 1 in 1000 frequency were unaffected by DPC sensitization.

The time point here: pre-sensitization, week 0. Indicated treatment: therapeutic diphenylcyclopropenone sensitization with weekly scalp DPC. This sample comprised whole blood, obtained in connection with sensitization to the hapten diphenylcyclopropenone (DPC). This rearrangement joins TRBV5-1 to TRBJ2-3; 8 bases map to TRBD1. This clonotype was obtained from a woman aged 35 to 49 with alopecia areata. Some clones in this sample may be carry-over from other donors' samples. The CDR3 bases are TGCGCCAGCACCCCGCTCGGACAGGGAACAGATACGCAGTATTTT. Translating it yields CASTPLGQGTDTQYF. The full variable domain, completed using reference TRBV5-1 and TRBJ2-3, is KAGVTQTPRYLIKTRGQQVTLSCSPISGHRSVSWYQQTPGQGLQFLFEYFSETQRNKGNFPGRFSGRQFSNSRSEMNVSTLELGDSALYLCASTPLGQGTDTQYFGPGTRLTVL.